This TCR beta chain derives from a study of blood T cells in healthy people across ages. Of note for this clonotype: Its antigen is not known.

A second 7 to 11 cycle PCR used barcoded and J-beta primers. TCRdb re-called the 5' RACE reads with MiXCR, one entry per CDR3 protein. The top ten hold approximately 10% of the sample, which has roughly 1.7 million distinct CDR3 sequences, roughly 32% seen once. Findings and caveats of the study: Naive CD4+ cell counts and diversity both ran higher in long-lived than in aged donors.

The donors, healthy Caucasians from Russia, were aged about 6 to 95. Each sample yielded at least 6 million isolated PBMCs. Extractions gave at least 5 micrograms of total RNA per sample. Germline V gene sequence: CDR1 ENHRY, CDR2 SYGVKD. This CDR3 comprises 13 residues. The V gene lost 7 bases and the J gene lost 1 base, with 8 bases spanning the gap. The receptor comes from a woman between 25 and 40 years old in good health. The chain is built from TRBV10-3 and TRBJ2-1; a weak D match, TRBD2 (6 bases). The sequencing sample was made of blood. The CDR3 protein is CAITGTSYNEQFF. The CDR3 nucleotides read TGTGCCATCACAGGGACTTCCTACAATGAGCAGTTCTTC.